This TCR beta chain stems from a study of CXCR3-negative and CXCR3-positive naive CD8 T cells. Findings of the study overall: Both naive subsets showed comparably high diversity, and memory CD8+ cells showed much lower diversity.

Germline V gene lookup returns CDR1 LNHNV and CDR2 YYDKDF (reference sequence). The CDR3 totals 14 residues. A note on this clonotype: The antigen remains undetermined.

With UMI labels, 5' RACE was used to prepare the TRB cDNA libraries. TCRdb reworked the 5' RACE reads into one entry per CDR3 protein, no DNA. This repertoire includes around 140,000 distinct CDR3 sequences. Researchers reported sorting every CD8+ T cell subset in triplicate, 250,000 to 300,000 cells per sort. Cells classed as naive CD8+ T cells were CD45RO-CCR7+CD27+CD95-. The specimen was naive CXCR3- CD8+ T cells from blood. The subset here: CD45RO-CCR7+CD27+CD95- naive CD8+ T cells lacking CXCR3 (TNR3-). This receptor was taken from a human donor in good health. Some clones in this sample may be carry-over from other donors' samples. The J gene is TRBJ2-1, the V gene TRBV15. The CDR3 loop is CATSSIGPYNEQFF.